This TCR beta chain was identified during a study of T-cell memory formation after mild COVID-19. Study overall: Clusters were largely donor specific.

Germline lookup yields CDR1 LGHDT and CDR2 YNNKEL (reference sequence). There are 13 residues in the CDR3. The V gene lost 3 bases and the J gene lost 4 bases, with 8 bases spanning the gap. TCRdb re-analysed the 5' RACE reads in MiXCR, keeping a single row per CDR3 protein. Here the sample spans roughly 240,000 distinct CDR3 sequences, roughly 15% being singletons. The chain has TRBV3-1 and TRBJ2-3, with D possibly matching TRBD2 (6 bases). The clonotype originates from a man aged 18 to 30 who had mild COVID-19 (a few samples of this study predate the infection). Cell type and time point are not known. The sample consisted of PBMCs or a T cell subset sorted from them (not recorded which). Written as DNA, the CDR3 is TGTGCCAGCAGCCAGCGACTAGCAGATACGCAGTATTTT. Translation: CASSQRLADTQYF.